One sample yielded the 8 T cell receptor beta chains listed below, sequenced in a study of blood T cell repertoires in COVID-19. Using immunoSEQ multiplex PCR, the repertoire was profiled, and TCRdb retains in-frame clones only, with some absent. Of some 80,000 clones listed, 80% to 85% are singletons. The sample consisted of peripheral blood. All receptors come from a woman in her 70s with acute or convalescent COVID-19.

The J gene is TRBJ2-7, the V gene TRBV7-8; 8 bases fit TRBD2. The CDR3 sequence is 14 residues long. V lost 4 bases to trimming and J lost 1 base; unmatched junction nucleotides: 3. CDR1 SGHVS and CDR2 FQNEAQ come from the germline V gene. The DNA for the CDR3 is TGTGCCAGCAGCTCGAGCGGGGGTTCCTACGAGCAGTACTTC. This encodes CASSSSGGSYEQYF. Combining the CDR3 with reference TRBV7-8 and TRBJ2-7 gives the whole variable domain GAGVSQSPRYKVAKRGQDVALRCDPISGHVSLFWYQQALGQGPEFLTYFQNEAQLDKSGLPSDRFFAERPEGSVSTLKIQRTQQEDSAVYLCASSSSGGSYEQYFGPGTRLTVT.

This clone turned up a few times. V is TRBV4-1 and J is TRBJ1-3; possibly TRBD1 for D (5 bases). From germline, CDR1 is MGHRA and CDR2 YSYEKL. The CDR3 contains 20 residues. The ends were cut back, 1 base at V and 0 bases at J, with 22 bases in the middle. CDR3 residues: CASSQGRRPREGFSGNTIYF. The DNA for the CDR3 is TGCGCCAGCAGCCAAGGTCGTCGGCCCAGGGAAGGCTTCTCTGGAAACACCATATATTTT.

The chain uses TRBV3-1 (or the pseudogene TRBV3-2) and TRBJ1-6; D is undetermined. Trimming shortened V by 0 bases and J by 8 bases, and 5 bases separated the two germline ends. Germline loops: CDR1 LGHDT, CDR2 YNNKEL (reference sequence). The length of the CDR3 is 13 residues. CDR3 in amino acids: CASSQEEDSPLHF. The CDR3 DNA follows: TGTGCCAGCAGCCAAGAAGAGGATTCACCCCTCCACTTT.

The chain couples TRBV7-9 to TRBJ2-1; no clear D. The germline V gene encodes CDR1 SEHNR and CDR2 FQNEAQ (reference sequence). This CDR3 has 15 amino acids. V shed 6 bases and J shed 0 bases, with 12 bases lying between them. The CDR3: CASRPRGLSYNEQFF. The CDR3, as DNA: TGTGCCAGCAGACCCCGCGGCCTCTCCTACAATGAGCAGTTCTTC. Full variable domain (remainder filled in from reference TRBV7-9 and TRBJ2-1): DTGVSQNPRHKITKRGQNVTFRCDPISEHNRLYWYRQTLGQGPEFLTYFQNEAQLEKSRLLSDRFSAERPKGSFSTLEIQRTEQGDSAMYLCASRPRGLSYNEQFFGPGTRLTVL.

The chain uses TRBV11-3 and TRBJ2-7, with 7 bases that match TRBD2. V shed 0 bases, J shed 11 bases, and the junction held 4 bases outside the gene matches. Germline CDR1 reads SGHNT; CDR2 reads YENEEA. The CDR3 runs 12 residues. The CDR3, as DNA: TGTGCCAGCAGCTTAGAAGCGGGACCGAAGTACTTC. It specifies CASSLEAGPKYF.

V is TRBV28 and J is TRBJ2-7; D might be TRBD2 (6 bases). V was trimmed by 4 bases and J by 7 bases, leaving 20 bases between them. The CDR3 is 15 amino acids. The V gene's germline CDR1 is MDHEN and CDR2 SYDVKM. CDR3 sequence: CASSSASAGPTEQYF. The DNA for the CDR3 is TGTGCCAGCAGTTCGGCTAGCGCGGGTCCTACGGAGCAGTACTTC.

J is TRBJ1-2 and V is TRBV5-1, with a tentative D call TRBD1 (5 bases). With 4 bases removed from V and 8 bases from J, the gap between germline ends came to 21 bases. This CDR3 region has 15 residues. CDR1 SGHRS and CDR2 YFSETQ come from the germline V gene. The DNA of the CDR3 is TGCGCCAGCAGCAAGGTGGGACTCGACCCAGCGGGCTACACCTTC. Translated, it gives CASSKVGLDPAGYTF.

This chain connects TRBV21-1 to TRBJ1-2; the table's TRBD1 call for D was not verified on the DNA. TRBV21-1 is reported as a pseudogene. The length of the CDR3 is 18 residues. The CDR3 nucleotides are TGTGCCAGCAGCGACCGGGACAGGGCATTTTGGGAGGACTATGGCTACACCTTC. It yields the protein CASSDRDRAFWEDYGYTF.